Presented here are 31 T cell receptor beta chains from one specimen sequenced in a study of response to subunit inactivated influenza vaccine listed by TCRdb under 2018. Library preparation used RT-PCR. Sequenced using an Illumina HiSeq 2500. TCRdb reworked the public reads: Q25 trimming with fastp, MiXCR clone assembly, productive beta chains retained. Merged by CDR3 protein, the rows form single entries marked with the most common genes and DNA. Present in this sample are about 780,000 distinct CDR3 sequences, about 18% of which were seen just once. Approximately 11% of the sample rests with the top ten. Sequenced here: PBMCs from blood, sampled around 5 days after vaccination. The receptor set was obtained from a man over 45 who received an inactivated influenza vaccine. Donor details come from another sample of the same person, matched by shared clones.

This clonotype was seen only once. This sequence joins TRBV11-2 and TRBJ2-3; TRBD2 matches 14 bases. The length of the CDR3 is 17 residues. Looked up from germline, CDR1 is SGHAT and CDR2 is FQNNGV. The V gene end was trimmed by 2 bases and the J gene end by 6 bases; junction bases not matched to a gene: 7. In nucleotides, the CDR3 is TGTGCCAGCAGCTTACCCGGGACTAGCGGGGGTGATGATACGCAGTATTTT. Protein: CASSLPGTSGGDDTQYF.

This clonotype turned up a few times. This chain connects TRBV12-3 or TRBV12-4 to TRBJ1-2; no clear D. The CDR3 totals 14 residues. V was pared by 2 bases and J by 7 bases, with 14 bases between. Here the CDR3 reads CASSLNLGIGGYTF. DNA for the CDR3: TGTGCCAGCAGTTTAAATCTAGGGATTGGTGGCTACACCTTC.

Worth noting for this clonotype: One base away lies a much larger clone, so this may be a sequencing read error. The CDR3 does not close with the conserved phenylalanine or tryptophan, likely indicating a read error. The J gene is TRBJ2-3, the V gene TRBV10-1; tentative D call: TRBD1 (6 bases). V was cut by 3 bases and J by 1 base, with 11 bases left in between. The germline CDR1 and CDR2 sequences are WNHNN and SYGVQD (reference sequence). The CDR3 loop spans 15 amino acids. The CDR3 sequence is CASSDGTSRTDTQYL. CDR3 in DNA: TGCGCCAGCAGTGACGGGACAAGCCGCACAGATACGCAGTATCTT.

The chain carries TRBV10-3 and TRBJ1-1; TRBD1 is a possible D gene (5 bases). Trimming shortened V by 11 bases and J by 8 bases, and 18 bases separated the two germline ends. This CDR3 contains 12 residues. The germline V gene encodes CDR1 ENHRY and CDR2 SYGVKD. CDR3 loop: CAAGGRELEAFF. The CDR3 DNA reads as TGTGCCGCTGGCGGCAGGGAACTAGAAGCTTTCTTT.

The chain is built from TRBV5-6 and TRBJ2-6, with D perhaps being TRBD1 or TRBD2 (5 bases each). The CDR3 totals 20 residues. From germline, CDR1 is SGHDT and CDR2 YYEEEE. Trimming removed 4 bases from V and 1 base from J, with 24 bases in between. The CDR3 loop is CASSKRHDRDQPSGANVLTF. CDR3 in DNA: TGTGCCAGCAGCAAACGCCACGACCGGGACCAGCCTTCTGGGGCCAACGTCCTGACTTTC.

The CDR3 nucleotides read TGCGCCAGCAGCCAACTGACAGGGGGCGGGGGGATCAAAAACATTCAGTACTTC. Encoded protein: CASSQLTGGGGIKNIQYF. The chain combines TRBV4-3 with TRBJ2-4; the match to TRBD1 covers 10 bases. V trimming: 2 bases; J trimming: 3 bases; junction bases outside the gene matches: 10. This CDR3 has 18 amino acids. Per germline, CDR1 LGHNA and CDR2 YSLEER.

The chain links TRBV29-1 to TRBJ2-3; 13 bases map to TRBD2. This CDR3 contains 14 residues. Germline CDR1 is SQVTM and CDR2 is ANQGSEA. The V gene end was trimmed by 8 bases and the J gene end by 4 bases; junction bases not matched to a gene: 6. CDR3 in amino acids: CSFRTSGSPDTQYF. In DNA, the CDR3 is TGCAGCTTCCGGACTAGCGGGAGTCCAGATACGCAGTATTTT.

In its sample, this clonotype was seen many times. The gene calls are TRBV5-1 and TRBJ2-1; D possibly uses TRBD1 or TRBD2 (5 bases each). Trimming cost V 2 bases and J 4 bases, with 16 bases left between them. The CDR3 has 16 residues. In germline, CDR1 is SGHRS, CDR2 YFSETQ. CDR3 DNA sequence: TGCGCCAGCAGCTTTTCAGGGCAGGGACGTTACAATGAGCAGTTCTTC. It is translated as CASSFSGQGRYNEQFF.

The sample holds a few counts of this clonotype. V usage is TRBV6-1 and J usage is TRBJ2-3, with D possibly being TRBD1 or TRBD2 (5 bases each). The ends were cut back, 6 bases at V and 3 bases at J, with 16 bases in the middle. Germline V CDR1 and CDR2: MNHNS, SASEGT. The CDR3 is 15 residues long. CDR3 amino acids: CASRGRGERTDTQYF. CDR3 DNA: TGTGCCAGCAGAGGTCGAGGGGAGAGAACAGATACGCAGTATTTT.

A few counts support this clonotype. J is TRBJ2-3 and V is TRBV4-2; D is undetermined. Deletions cut 1 base from V and 5 bases from J, with 13 bases between. Germline V gene data show CDR1 as LGHNA and CDR2 as YNFKEQ. This CDR3 is built from 15 residues. The CDR3 loop reads CASSQGGNPEDTQYF. CDR3 nucleotides: TGTGCCAGCAGCCAAGGCGGAAATCCTGAAGATACGCAGTATTTT.

The rearrangement joins TRBV3-1 to TRBJ2-3; a possible D gene is TRBD2 (5 bases). CDR3 size: 15 residues. The germline V and J ends were trimmed by 1 base and 7 bases, with 15 bases remaining between them. Per germline, CDR1 LGHDT and CDR2 YNNKEL (reference sequence). The chain's CDR3 is CASSQVQRDLHTQYF. CDR3 sequence (DNA): TGTGCCAGCAGCCAAGTGCAACGGGATCTGCATACGCAGTATTTT.

This clonotype showed up just a few times. V and J are TRBV5-1 and TRBJ1-1; unclear D gene. Trimming cost V 5 bases and J 5 bases, with 13 bases left between them. The germline gives CDR1 SGHRS, CDR2 YFSETQ. This CDR3 contains 13 residues. The CDR3 reads CASRGTERTEAFF. In DNA form, the CDR3 reads TGCGCCAGCAGGGGAACGGAACGGACTGAAGCTTTCTTT.

The sample holds many counts of this clonotype. The chain recombines TRBV7-9 with TRBJ2-7; no clear D gene. CDR1 and CDR2 (germline): SEHNR, FQNEAQ (reference sequence). V was pared by 5 bases and J by 0 bases, with 17 bases between. This CDR3 spans 16 amino acids. The CDR3 nucleotides read TGTGCCAGCAGCCCCGAACCGTTGTCTTCCTCCTACGAGCAGTACTTC. As protein: CASSPEPLSSSYEQYF.

The chain combines TRBV12-3 or TRBV12-4 with TRBJ2-7, with a weak D call TRBD2 (6 bases). The length of the CDR3 is 15 residues. Trimming left V 3 bases short and J 5 bases short, with 17 bases between. CDR3 sequence: CASSFGPGLANEQYF. CDR3 sequence (DNA): TGTGCCAGCAGTTTTGGTCCGGGGCTAGCGAACGAGCAGTACTTC.

V and J are TRBV5-5 and TRBJ2-7, with 9 positions matching TRBD1. Trimming removed 2 bases from V and 7 bases from J; junction bases left unmatched: 7. The length of the CDR3 is 14 residues. Germline V gene data show CDR1 as SGHKS and CDR2 as YYEKEE (reference sequence). In nucleotides, the CDR3 is TGTGCCAGCAGCTTCGGGACAGGGTTTGGGGAGCAGTACTTC. This sequence encodes CASSFGTGFGEQYF.

This clonotype was recorded a few times. The chain employs TRBV5-6 and TRBJ1-2; D possibly corresponds to TRBD1 (5 bases). The CDR3 loop spans 14 amino acids. Trimming stripped 4 bases from V and 2 bases from J, with 12 bases between. The germline gives CDR1 SGHDT, CDR2 YYEEEE. For the CDR3, the DNA is TGTGCCAGCAGCGATGGGACGTACAACTATGGCTACACCTTC. Its translation is CASSDGTYNYGYTF.

This clonotype turned up a few times. This chain uses TRBV27 with TRBJ2-3; 10 bases are shared with TRBD2. Trimming removed 6 bases from V and 3 bases from J; junction bases left unmatched: 6. CDR1 and CDR2 from the germline V gene are MNHEY and SMNVEV (reference sequence). CDR3 length equals 15 residues. CDR3 loop: CASSTNSGRTDTQYF. The CDR3 region has the DNA TGTGCCAGCAGCACAAATAGCGGGAGGACAGATACGCAGTATTTT.

This clonotype was found once. The junction does not match germline at one end; this may be a read error. V is TRBV29-1 and J is TRBJ2-7; no definite D call. This CDR3 has 13 amino acids. Germline CDR1 is SQVTM and CDR2 is ANQGSEA. The CDR3 nucleotides read TGCAGCGTTGGGGAAGGCAGATCCTACGAGGAGTACTTC. It specifies CSVGEGRSYEEYF.

The chain is built from TRBV28 and TRBJ2-3; the D gene is possibly TRBD2 (5 bases). The CDR3 consists of 14 residues. Trimming took off 5 bases at V and 0 bases at J, with 9 bases between the two ends. Germline V lookup: CDR1 MDHEN, CDR2 SYDVKM. This chain's CDR3 is CASSDYASTDTQYF. Written as DNA, the CDR3 is TGTGCCAGCAGTGACTACGCTAGCACAGATACGCAGTATTTT.

The chain is built from TRBV14 and TRBJ2-1; D is undetermined. The CDR3 covers 18 residues. Deletions cut 0 bases from V and 0 bases from J, with 15 bases between. Germline V gene lookup returns CDR1 SGHDN and CDR2 FVKESK. CDR3 nucleotides: TGTGCCAGCAGCCAAGAATGGAAAGGATTCAGCTCCTACAATGAGCAGTTCTTC. This translates into CASSQEWKGFSSYNEQFF.

The chain combines TRBV6-5 with TRBJ1-2; D not certain. In germline, CDR1 is MNHEY, CDR2 SVGAGI. V was pared by 5 bases and J by 13 bases, with 17 bases between. This CDR3 region has 12 residues. CDR3 in amino acids: CASSHPEAEGTF. Written as DNA, the CDR3 is TGTGCCAGCAGTCACCCTGAAGCAGAGGGCACCTTC.

This clonotype appeared many times. This chain joins TRBV28 and TRBJ2-1, with a tentative D call TRBD2 (5 bases). Germline-derived CDR1 and CDR2 are MDHEN and SYDVKM. Between the trimmed V and J ends, which lost 5 bases and 4 bases, there was a span of 12 bases. The CDR3 loop spans 14 amino acids. The CDR3 here is CASSKSGTYNEQFF. For the CDR3, the DNA is TGTGCCAGCAGTAAGAGCGGTACTTACAATGAGCAGTTCTTC.

The chain is built from TRBV6-1 and TRBJ2-5; 10 positions match TRBD1. In germline, CDR1 is MNHNS, CDR2 SASEGT. V lost 5 bases, J lost 7 bases, and 13 bases stayed unmatched. The CDR3 consists of 16 residues. The CDR3 here is CASSTPPDRGIGTQYF. CDR3 DNA: TGTGCCAGCAGTACCCCGCCGGACAGGGGGATAGGGACCCAGTACTTC.

The chain recombines TRBV10-3 with TRBJ2-7; D is unclear. Looked up from germline, CDR1 is ENHRY and CDR2 is SYGVKD. Trimming cost V 6 bases and J 3 bases, with 12 bases left between them. CDR3 size: 13 residues. The CDR3 sequence is CAISSQGSYEQYF. The CDR3 region has the DNA TGTGCCATCAGCAGCCAAGGAAGCTACGAGCAGTACTTC.

There are a few counts of this clonotype. The chain uses TRBV4-3 and TRBJ1-2, with TRBD1 matching 7 bases. This CDR3 region has 16 residues. Germline V lookup: CDR1 LGHNA, CDR2 YSLEER. The ends lost 4 bases at V and 4 bases at J; junction bases unmatched: 12. Here the CDR3 DNA reads TGCGCCAGCAGCCGGGTCCTAGCCAGGGGGGTCTATGGCTACACCTTC. It is translated as CASSRVLARGVYGYTF.

In its sample, this clonotype was seen a few times. This rearrangement joins TRBV7-6 to TRBJ2-1; no firm D call. CDR1 and CDR2 (germline): SGHVS, FNYEAQ. This CDR3 is built from 15 residues. Trimming stripped 3 bases from V and 0 bases from J, with 9 bases between. This CDR3 reads CASSFNPSSYNEQFF. CDR3 in DNA: TGTGCCAGCAGCTTTAACCCTAGCTCCTACAATGAGCAGTTCTTC.

About this clonotype: This may come from a read error, since a much larger clone is one base off. This chain joins TRBV6-5 and TRBJ1-1, with TRBD1 as a possible D gene (6 bases). This CDR3 is 12 amino acids long. Germline-derived CDR1 and CDR2 are MNHEY and SVGAGI. The CDR3 DNA follows: TGTGCCAGCTGGCGCAGGGGCACTGAAGCTTACTTT. Its translation: CASWRRGTEAYF.

This clonotype was seen ten or more times. The chain links TRBV12-3 or TRBV12-4 to TRBJ2-2, with 8 bases matching TRBD1. V gave up 5 bases and J gave up 7 bases; unmatched junction bases: 12. The CDR3 has 16 amino acids. CDR3 protein: CASSPWTGRMSGELFF. In DNA, the CDR3 is TGTGCCAGCAGTCCCTGGACAGGGAGGATGAGCGGGGAGCTGTTTTTT.

The V and J genes are TRBV24-1 and TRBJ2-3; 10 nucleotides line up with TRBD2. The CDR3 is 14 amino acids. J lost 5 bases, V lost 12 bases, and 10 bases had no gene match. Germline V gene data show CDR1 as KGHDR and CDR2 as SFDVKD. CDR3 sequence reads: CAVAASGREDTQYF. CDR3 DNA: TGTGCCGTCGCCGCTAGCGGGAGAGAAGATACGCAGTATTTT.

V and J are TRBV9 and TRBJ2-5; tentatively, D is TRBD1 (6 bases). V was clipped by 0 bases and J by 5 bases, with 17 bases between them. Germline V gives CDR1 SGDLS, CDR2 YYNGEE. CDR3 size: 16 residues. The CDR3 region is CASSVGPGQVMETQYF. For the CDR3, the DNA is TGTGCCAGCAGCGTAGGCCCGGGACAAGTAATGGAGACCCAGTACTTC. The full variable domain, completed using reference TRBV9 and TRBJ2-5, is DSGVTQTPKHLITATGQRVTLRCSPRSGDLSVYWYQQSLDQGLQFLIQYYNGEERAKGNILERFSAQQFPDLHSELNLSSLELGDSALYFCASSVGPGQVMETQYFGPGTRLLVL.

The chain joins TRBV7-8 to TRBJ2-5; D is uncertain. The CDR3 has 14 residues. CDR1 SGHVS and CDR2 FQNEAQ come from the germline V gene. V was clipped by 5 bases and J by 0 bases, with 10 bases between them. CDR3 in DNA: TGTGCCAGCAGCCGCGACACGAACCAAGAGACCCAGTACTTC. This gives the protein CASSRDTNQETQYF.